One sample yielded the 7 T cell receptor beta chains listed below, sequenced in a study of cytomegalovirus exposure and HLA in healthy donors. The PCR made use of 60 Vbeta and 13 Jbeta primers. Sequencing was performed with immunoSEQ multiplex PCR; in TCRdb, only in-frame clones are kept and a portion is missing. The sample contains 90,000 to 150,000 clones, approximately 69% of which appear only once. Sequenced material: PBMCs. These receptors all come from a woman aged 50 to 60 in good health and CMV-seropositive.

CDR3 DNA: TGCAGCGTTGAAGATACTAGCGTCACTGAAGCTTTCTTT. This encodes CSVEDTSVTEAFF. V is TRBV29-1 and J is TRBJ1-1, with D unresolved. Germline V gene data show CDR1 as SQVTM and CDR2 as ANQGSEA. Trimming shortened V by 0 bases and J by 4 bases, and 9 bases separated the two germline ends. CDR3 size: 13 residues.

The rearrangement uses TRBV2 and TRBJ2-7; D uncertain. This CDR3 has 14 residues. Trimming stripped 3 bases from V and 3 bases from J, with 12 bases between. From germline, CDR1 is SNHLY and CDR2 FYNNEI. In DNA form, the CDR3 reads TGTGCCAGCAGTGACAACCGTATGCGCTACGAGCAGTACTTC. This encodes CASSDNRMRYEQYF.

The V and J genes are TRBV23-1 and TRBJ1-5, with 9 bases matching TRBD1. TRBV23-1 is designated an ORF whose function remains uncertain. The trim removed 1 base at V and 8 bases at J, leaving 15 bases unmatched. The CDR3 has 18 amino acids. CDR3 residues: CASSQCSQGAWFSKPQHF. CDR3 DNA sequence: TGCGCCAGCAGTCAATGTTCACAGGGGGCATGGTTTTCGAAGCCCCAGCATTTT.

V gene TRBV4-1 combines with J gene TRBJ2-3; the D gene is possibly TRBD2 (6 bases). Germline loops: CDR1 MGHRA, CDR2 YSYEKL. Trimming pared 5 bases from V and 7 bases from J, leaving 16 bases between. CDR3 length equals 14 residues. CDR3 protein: CASSSQGLLNTQYF. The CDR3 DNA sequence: TGCGCCAGCAGCAGTCAGGGACTTCTGAATACGCAGTATTTT.

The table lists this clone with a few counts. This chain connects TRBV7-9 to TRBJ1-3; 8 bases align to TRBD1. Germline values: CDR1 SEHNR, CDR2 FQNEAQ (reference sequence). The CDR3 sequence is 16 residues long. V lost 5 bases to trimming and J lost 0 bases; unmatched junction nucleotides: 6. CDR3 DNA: TGTGCCAGCAGCAGTCCAGGGGGCGGCTCTGGAAACACCATATATTTT. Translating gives CASSSPGGGSGNTIYF. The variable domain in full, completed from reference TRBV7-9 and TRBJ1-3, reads DTGVSQNPRHKITKRGQNVTFRCDPISEHNRLYWYRQTLGQGPEFLTYFQNEAQLEKSRLLSDRFSAERPKGSFSTLEIQRTEQGDSAMYLCASSSPGGGSGNTIYFGEGSWLTVV.

Written as DNA, the CDR3 is TGTGCCAGCAGCGTACAGATAACTAATGAAAAACTGTTTTTT. Protein: CASSVQITNEKLFF. This rearrangement joins TRBV7-8 to TRBJ1-4, with D unresolved. Trimming removed 5 bases from V and 1 base from J, with 8 bases in between. CDR1 is SGHVS, CDR2 FQNEAQ, per germline. CDR3 length: 14 residues.

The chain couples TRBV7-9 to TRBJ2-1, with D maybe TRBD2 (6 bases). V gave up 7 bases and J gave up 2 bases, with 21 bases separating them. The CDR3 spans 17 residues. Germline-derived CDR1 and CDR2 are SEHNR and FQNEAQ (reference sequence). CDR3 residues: CASMRGSGTPPYNEQFF. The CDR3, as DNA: TGTGCCAGCATGCGGGGTAGCGGAACTCCTCCCTACAATGAGCAGTTCTTC.